This TCR beta chain was identified in a study of neurological immune-mediated disorders. About the research overall: A relapsing-remitting course was seen in about 90% of the 34 multiple sclerosis patients and a secondary progressive course in 3.

Using its own MiXCR run on the 5' RACE reads, TCRdb lists one record per CDR3 protein. The table has tens of thousands of distinct CDR3 sequences, 3.5% to 4.5% seen once; the top ten hold less than 2.5%. This clonotype was found many times. Its antigen is currently unknown. Whole-study results and caveats: According to phylogenetic grouping, one related-CDR3 cluster, a possible signature, contained the repertoires of 18 of 34 multiple sclerosis patients. HTLV-1-associated myelopathy had the most TCR clonal expansion, whereas multiple sclerosis had the least (lower than in healthy controls).

Sequencing used PBMCs. This TCR came from a woman between 45 and 60 years old with multiple sclerosis.

CDR3 sequence: CASSFYRALGMGEQYF. The CDR3 DNA reads TGTGCCAGCAGCTTTTACAGGGCCCTAGGGATGGGCGAGCAGTACTTC. The chain uses TRBV5-6 and TRBJ2-7, with a weak D call TRBD1 (6 bases). Per the germline V gene, CDR1 is SGHDT and CDR2 is YYEEEE. V dropped 2 bases and J dropped 6 bases, with 21 bases sitting between them. The length of the CDR3 is 16 residues.